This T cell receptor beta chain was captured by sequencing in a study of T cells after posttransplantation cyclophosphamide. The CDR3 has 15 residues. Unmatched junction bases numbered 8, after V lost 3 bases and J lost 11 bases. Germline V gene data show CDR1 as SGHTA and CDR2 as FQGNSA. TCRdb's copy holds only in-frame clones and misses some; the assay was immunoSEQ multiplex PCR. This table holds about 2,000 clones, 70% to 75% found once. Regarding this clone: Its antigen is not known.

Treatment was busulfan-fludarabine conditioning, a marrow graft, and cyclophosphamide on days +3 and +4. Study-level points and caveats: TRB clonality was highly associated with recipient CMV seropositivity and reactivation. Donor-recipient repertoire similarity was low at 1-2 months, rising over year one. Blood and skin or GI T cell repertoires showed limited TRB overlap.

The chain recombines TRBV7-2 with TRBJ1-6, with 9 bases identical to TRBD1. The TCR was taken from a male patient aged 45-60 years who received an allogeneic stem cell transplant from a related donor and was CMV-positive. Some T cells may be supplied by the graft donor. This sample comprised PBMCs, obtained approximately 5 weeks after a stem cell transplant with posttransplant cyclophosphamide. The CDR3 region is CASSFEGQGLAPLHF. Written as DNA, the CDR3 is TGTGCCAGCAGCTTTGAGGGACAGGGATTGGCACCCCTCCACTTT.